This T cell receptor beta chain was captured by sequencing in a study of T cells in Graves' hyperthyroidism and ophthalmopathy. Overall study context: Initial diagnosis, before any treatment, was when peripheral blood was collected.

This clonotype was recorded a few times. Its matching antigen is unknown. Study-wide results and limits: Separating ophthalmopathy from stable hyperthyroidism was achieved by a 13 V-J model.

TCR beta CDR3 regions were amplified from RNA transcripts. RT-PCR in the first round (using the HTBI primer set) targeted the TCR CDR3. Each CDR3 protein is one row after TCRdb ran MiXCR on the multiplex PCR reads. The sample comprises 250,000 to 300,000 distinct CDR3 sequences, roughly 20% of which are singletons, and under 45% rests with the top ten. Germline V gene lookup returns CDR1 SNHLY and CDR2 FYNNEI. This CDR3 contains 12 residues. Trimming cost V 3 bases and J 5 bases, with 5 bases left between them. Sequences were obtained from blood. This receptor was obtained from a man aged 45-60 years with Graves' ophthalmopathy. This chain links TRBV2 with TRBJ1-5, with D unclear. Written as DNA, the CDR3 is TGTGCCAGCAGTGAGTACGATCAGCCCCAGCATTTT. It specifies CASSEYDQPQHF.